Listed here is a single T cell receptor beta chain. This sample stems from a study of blood T cell repertoires in COVID-19. In the study overall: Spain, Italy and the United States supplied samples that represented acute and convalescent COVID-19. In each case, the material was cDNA or gDNA derived from T cells, B-cell-depleted T cells, or PBMCs.

V lost 5 bases and J 5 bases, leaving 18 bases between the germline ends. The germline CDR1 and CDR2 sequences are LNHDA and SQIVND (reference sequence). CDR3 length: 15 amino acids. Authors' processing steps: Researchers report that nucleated cell counts were estimated from reference gene primer amplification. Data came from immunoSEQ multiplex PCR; TCRdb stores just in-frame clones and leaves some out. V and J calls and clone size follow that table, whereas D and trimming were derived from the DNA. The data contain roughly 280,000 clones, about 85% of them singletons. This receptor was obtained from a man younger than 35 with active or convalescent COVID-19. Specimen: peripheral blood. The rearrangement uses TRBV19 and TRBJ2-5, with D perhaps matching TRBD1 (5 bases). The CDR3 DNA is TGTGCCAGTAGTGATCTCACAGGCTCCGTGGAGACCCAGTACTTC. This gives the protein CASSDLTGSVETQYF.